The rows below give T cell receptor beta chains drawn from one sample of a study of blood T cells in healthy people across ages. TCRdb reprocessed the 5' RACE reads via MiXCR and lists one record per CDR3 protein. This sample has 800,000 to 1,300,000 distinct CDR3 sequences, with 20% to 25% found just once. These data were also reused for a study on T cells of mothers and their children.

The specimen was blood. Receptors originate from a girl under 10 years old in good health. CDR3s include the opening cysteine and the closing phenylalanine or tryptophan.

j_call v_call cdr3_aa
TRBJ2-1 TRBV18 CASSPGRQVNEQFF
TRBJ1-1 TRBV29-1 CSTDGREMNTEAFF
TRBJ2-7 TRBV7-8 CASSFAGETYEQYF
TRBJ1-4 TRBV20-1 CSATYQNEKLFF
TRBJ2-3 TRBV6-1 CASSASRSSGSFFDTQYF
TRBJ2-3 TRBV20-1 CSARDLRAKTDTQYF
TRBJ1-4 TRBV7-2 CASSLAGFNEKLFF
TRBJ1-2 TRBV11-3 CASSFGDRAINYGYTF
TRBJ1-2 TRBV9 CASSVDRAVLYGYTF
TRBJ2-1 TRBV5-1 CASSLGIPNEQFF
TRBJ2-5 TRBV7-9 CASSLRPPQETQYF
TRBJ2-7 TRBV28 CASRIPGLQYEQYF
TRBJ2-5 TRBV5-1 CASSGRDSSMAETQYF
TRBJ2-5 TRBV3-1 CASSHLLAGIQETQYF
. TRBV29-1 CSVVTGKETQYF
TRBJ2-5 TRBV29-1 CSVGVWGEETQYF
TRBJ2-5 TRBV3-1 CASSQDWSQKETQYF